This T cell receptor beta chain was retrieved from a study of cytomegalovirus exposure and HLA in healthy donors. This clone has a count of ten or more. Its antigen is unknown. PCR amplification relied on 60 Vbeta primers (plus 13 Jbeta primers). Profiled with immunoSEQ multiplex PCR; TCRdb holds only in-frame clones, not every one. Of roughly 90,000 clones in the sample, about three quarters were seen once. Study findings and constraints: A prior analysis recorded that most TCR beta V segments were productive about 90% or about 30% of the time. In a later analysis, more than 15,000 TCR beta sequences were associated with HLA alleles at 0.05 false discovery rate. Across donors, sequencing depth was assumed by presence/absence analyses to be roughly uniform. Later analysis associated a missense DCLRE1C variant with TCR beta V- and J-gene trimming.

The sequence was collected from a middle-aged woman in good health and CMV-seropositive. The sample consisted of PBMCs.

CDR3 region: CASSKILGVSYEQYF. For the CDR3, the DNA is TGTGCCAGCAGCAAAATCTTGGGCGTCTCCTACGAGCAGTACTTC. The chain joins TRBV21-1 to TRBJ2-7; the DNA was not compared with TRBD1, the D call given in the table. TRBV21-1 is a recognized pseudogene. The CDR3 sequence is 15 residues long.